The rows below give T cell receptor beta chains drawn from one sample of a study of human T cells and chemical hapten exposure. TCRdb called the RACE reads again in MiXCR, with one record for every CDR3 protein. The sample includes over 35,000 distinct CDR3 sequences, about 8.9% of them seen just once. Sequencing used whole blood, obtained in connection with sensitization to the hapten diphenylcyclopropenone (DPC). All receptors derive from a woman aged 40 to 50 with alopecia areata. Some clones in this sample may be carry-over from other donors' samples. Each CDR3 is given with its conserved first and last residue. The order of the fields is D gene, clone size, V gene, J gene, CDR3 protein, CDR3 DNA. The D gene is left open where the match is weak. Only part of the rows carry a size: once, few, many, or a class if the clone is expanded.

d_gene: TRBD2; abundance: many; v_gene: TRBV4-3; j_gene: TRBJ2-5; CDR3aa: CASSQGYSRGGPETQYF; CDR3nt: TGCGCCAGCAGCCAGGGTTATTCGCGGGGGGGCCCAGAGACCCAGTACTTC
d_gene: -; abundance: many; v_gene: TRBV4-1; j_gene: TRBJ2-3; CDR3aa: CASSQVGGPDTQYF; CDR3nt: TGCGCCAGCAGCCAAGTCGGTGGACCAGATACGCAGTATTTT
d_gene: -; abundance: medium-sized; v_gene: TRBV12-3/TRBV12-4; j_gene: TRBJ2-3; CDR3aa: CASTARAGATDTQYF; CDR3nt: TGTGCCAGCACCGCCAGGGCAGGGGCCACAGATACGCAGTATTTT
d_gene: TRBD1; abundance: many; v_gene: TRBV3-1; j_gene: TRBJ1-3; CDR3aa: CASSQDTGAGNTIYF; CDR3nt: TGTGCCAGCAGCCAAGACACAGGGGCTGGAAACACCATATATTTT
d_gene: -; abundance: many; v_gene: TRBV7-2; j_gene: TRBJ2-3; CDR3aa: CASSLRMAGISTDTQYF; CDR3nt: TGTGCCAGCAGCTTACGTATGGCGGGGATCAGCACAGATACGCAGTATTTT
d_gene: -; abundance: many; v_gene: TRBV6-2/TRBV6-3; j_gene: TRBJ1-3; CDR3aa: CASSRDTSGNTIYF; CDR3nt: TGTGCCAGCAGTCGGGACACCTCTGGAAACACCATATATTTT
d_gene: -; abundance: few; v_gene: TRBV4-3; j_gene: TRBJ1-1; CDR3aa: CASSQDRGEVRAWGTEAFF; CDR3nt: TGCGCCAGCAGCCAAGATCGGGGGGAGGTTCGGGCCTGGGGCACTGAAGCTTTCTTT
d_gene: TRBD1; abundance: many; v_gene: TRBV6-2/TRBV6-3; j_gene: TRBJ2-7; CDR3aa: CASKGAPISYEQYF; CDR3nt: TGTGCCAGCAAGGGGGCCCCAATTTCCTACGAGCAGTACTTC
d_gene: TRBD2; abundance: many; v_gene: TRBV12-3/TRBV12-4; j_gene: TRBJ2-7; CDR3aa: CASSFSAGGIYEQYF; CDR3nt: TGTGCCAGCAGTTTCTCAGCGGGGGGGATCTACGAGCAGTACTTC
d_gene: TRBD2; abundance: many; v_gene: TRBV3-1; j_gene: TRBJ2-3; CDR3aa: CASSQATSGGRDTQYF; CDR3nt: TGTGCCAGCAGCCAAGCGACTAGCGGGGGCCGGGATACGCAGTATTTT
d_gene: TRBD2; abundance: many; v_gene: TRBV5-1; j_gene: TRBJ2-3; CDR3aa: CASSAGTSGTDTQYF; CDR3nt: TGCGCCAGCAGCGCTGGGACTAGCGGCACAGATACGCAGTATTTT
d_gene: -; abundance: many; v_gene: TRBV20-1; j_gene: TRBJ1-6; CDR3aa: CSASGPGTQYNSPLHF; CDR3nt: TGCAGTGCTAGCGGTCCCGGGACTCAATATAATTCACCCCTCCACTTT
d_gene: -; abundance: many; v_gene: TRBV3-1; j_gene: TRBJ1-4; CDR3aa: CASSQGFNEKLFF; CDR3nt: TGTGCCAGCAGCCAAGGATTTAATGAAAAACTGTTTTTT
d_gene: -; abundance: -; v_gene: TRBV16; j_gene: TRBJ1-2; CDR3aa: CASTKEGGYGYTF; CDR3nt: TGTGCCAGCACCAAGGAGGGGGGATATGGCTACACCTTC
d_gene: -; abundance: many; v_gene: TRBV13; j_gene: TRBJ2-7; CDR3aa: CASSKVEVRYEQYF; CDR3nt: TGTGCCAGCTCAAAAGTTGAAGTGAGGTACGAGCAGTACTTC